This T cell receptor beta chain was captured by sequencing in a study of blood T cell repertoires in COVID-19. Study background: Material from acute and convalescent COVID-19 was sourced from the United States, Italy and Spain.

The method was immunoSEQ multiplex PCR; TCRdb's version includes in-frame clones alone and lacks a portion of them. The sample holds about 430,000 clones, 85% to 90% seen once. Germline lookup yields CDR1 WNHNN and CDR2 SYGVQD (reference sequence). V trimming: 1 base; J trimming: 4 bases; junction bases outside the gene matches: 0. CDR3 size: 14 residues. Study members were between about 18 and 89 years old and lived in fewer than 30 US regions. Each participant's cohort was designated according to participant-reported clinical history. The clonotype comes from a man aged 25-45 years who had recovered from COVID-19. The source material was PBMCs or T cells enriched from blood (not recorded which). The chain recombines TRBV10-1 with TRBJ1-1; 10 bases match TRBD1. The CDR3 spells CASSEWTGGTEAFF. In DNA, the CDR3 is TGCGCCAGCAGTGAGTGGACAGGGGGCACTGAAGCTTTCTTT.